What follows are 22 T cell receptor beta chains derived from one specimen sequenced in a study of T cells in women clearing cervical HPV infection. Clones were read by immunoSEQ multiplex PCR, and TCRdb kept only the in-frame ones, dropping some. The table lists approximately 38,000 clones. Input material: blood buffy coat. The source of these receptors is a woman aged 18 to 69 with a cervical HPV16 infection that either progressed to CIN3+ or cleared (not recorded which).

For this clone: Coverage ceases 3 residues before the CDR3 finishes, and the germline J gene fills in the end. The chain recombines TRBV20-1 with TRBJ1-2; 7 positions match TRBD1. V shed 6 bases, J shed 0 bases, and the junction held 7 bases outside the gene matches. This CDR3 has 14 amino acids. CDR1 and CDR2 from the germline V gene are DFQATT and SNEGSKA (reference sequence). Incomplete CDR3 DNA: TGCAGTGCCAACACCGGGACAGCTAACTATGGC. Translating gives CSANTGTANYG. The entire CDR3 reads CSANTGTANYGYTF.

In regard to this clone: One end of the junction does not line up with germline, which may come from a read error. Partial CDR3 DNA: TGCGCCAGCAGCCAAGGGTCAGGGGACAATCAGCCC. This translates into CASSQGSGDNQP. The CDR3 reads in full as CASSQGSGDNQPQHF. The chain recombines TRBV4-2 with TRBJ1-5; D possibly corresponds to TRBD1 (6 bases). The read terminates 3 residues ahead of where the CDR3 ends, so the germline J gene completes it. CDR1 is LGHNA and CDR2 is YNFKEQ in the germline V gene. The CDR3 totals 15 residues.

With regard to this clone: The read terminates 3 residues before the CDR3 end, so the remaining end is supplied by the germline J gene. V gene TRBV19 combines with J gene TRBJ1-2, with D possibly matching TRBD1 (6 bases). The V gene's germline CDR1 is LNHDA and CDR2 SQIVND (reference sequence). The CDR3 runs 13 residues. The covered CDR3 bases are TGTGCCAGTAGTTACAGGGCTCGGTACGAC. This codes for CASSYRARYD. From start to end, the CDR3 is CASSYRARYDYTF.

A word on this clone: The read finishes 3 residues shy of the CDR3 end, and the germline J gene is used to complete it. The rearrangement links TRBV19 to TRBJ2-2; possibly TRBD1 for D (5 bases). The CDR3 runs to 14 residues. CDR1 is LNHDA, CDR2 SQIVND, per germline (reference sequence). CDR3 amino acids: CASSPTVTNEKLFF. The sequenced part of the CDR3 DNA is TGTGCCAGTAGTCCGACAGTTACAAATGAAAAG. The full variable domain, its missing parts supplied by reference TRBV19 and TRBJ2-2, is DGGITQSPKYLFRKEGQNVTLSCEQNLNHDAMYWYRQDPGQGLRLIYYSQIVNDFQKGDIAEGYSVSREKKESFPLTVTSAQKNPTAFYLCASSPTVTNEKLFFGEGSRLTVL.

The chain's CDR3 is CASSESLVATEAFF. CDR3 DNA (partial): TGCGCCAGCAGTGAGTCTCTTGTGGCCACTGAA. J is TRBJ1-1 and V is TRBV10-2; D gene ambiguous. The CDR3 end lies 3 residues beyond the end of the read and is filled in from the germline J gene. Trimming cost V 0 bases and J 4 bases, with 9 bases left between them. CDR3 length: 14 residues. The germline gives CDR1 WSHSY, CDR2 SAAADI.

On this clone itself: With the read ending 3 residues before the CDR3 end, the germline J gene is used to fill in that end. The chain has TRBV7-2 and TRBJ1-2; the D gene is possibly TRBD1 (5 bases). Germline CDR1 reads SGHTA; CDR2 reads FQGNSA. This CDR3 has 15 amino acids. The CDR3: CASSLLAGGNYDYTF. Partial CDR3 DNA: TGTGCCAGCAGCTTGTTAGCGGGGGGGAACTACGAC.

To note about this clone: Relative to the germline gene, one junction end is altered; a read error may explain this. The sequenced fragment ends 3 residues before the CDR3 boundary, so the rest is inferred from the germline J gene. The J gene is TRBJ1-6, the V gene TRBV11-2, with a weak D call TRBD1 (5 bases). Germline V gives CDR1 SGHAT, CDR2 FQNNGV. CDR3 length: 15 residues. The CDR3 sequence: CASSLDPGPNSPLHF. CDR3 DNA, as far as it was read: TGTGCCAGCAGTTTAGACCCAGGGCCCAATTCACCC.

As regards this clone: The CDR3 end lies 3 residues beyond the end of the read and is filled in from the germline J gene. This chain connects TRBV7-9 to TRBJ2-3; 7 bases are a match to TRBD1. The CDR3 contains 14 residues. CDR1 SEHNR and CDR2 FQNEAQ come from the germline V gene (reference sequence). The sequenced CDR3 bases are TGTGCCAGCAGCCCCGGGACAGCGAATCAGCCG. Protein: CASSPGTANQP. In full, the CDR3 is CASSPGTANQPQYF.

The CDR3 bases that were read are TGTGCCAGCAGTTATCAGGACAACTATCAGCCC. Its translation is CASSYQDNYQP. The entire CDR3 sequence reads CASSYQDNYQPQHF. The genes are TRBV6-2 or TRBV6-3 and TRBJ1-5, with D possibly being TRBD1 (5 bases). The read falls 3 residues short of the CDR3 end, and the missing part is taken from the germline J gene. The length of the CDR3 is 14 residues. V was trimmed by 3 bases and J by 5 bases, leaving 11 bases between them. Germline V CDR1 and CDR2: MNHEY, SVGEGT.

Worth noting for this clone: The read ends 3 residues before the CDR3 terminus; that terminus is restored from the germline J gene. The chain has TRBV29-1 and TRBJ2-3; D may be TRBD1 (6 bases). The CDR3 covers 13 residues. Trimming removed 5 bases at V and 4 bases at J, with 13 bases between. The germline V gene has CDR1 SQVTM and CDR2 ANQGSEA. The sequenced part of the CDR3 DNA is TGCAGCGTTTATACAGGGTCCTCAGATACG. As protein: CSVYTGSSDT. The CDR3 as a whole reads CSVYTGSSDTQYF.

The CDR3 loop reads CASSSGGLETQYF. CDR3 DNA (partial): TGTGCCAGCAGCTCGGGGGGGTTGGAGACC. V and J are TRBV5-5 and TRBJ2-5; TRBD2 matches at 8 bases. The read comes to an end 3 residues before the CDR3 does, leaving the germline J gene to fill in the end. The CDR3 is 13 residues long. Trimming cost V 3 bases and J 5 bases; bases outside gene matches: 3. The germline gives CDR1 SGHKS, CDR2 YYEKEE (reference sequence).

CDR3 DNA (partial): TGTGCCAGCTCACCACCGGGACAGGGACTCTATGGC. Translating it yields CASSPPGQGLYG. The entire CDR3 protein reads CASSPPGQGLYGYTF. The rearrangement links TRBV18 to TRBJ1-2; 9 bases fit TRBD1. The observed sequence ends 3 residues before the CDR3 terminus, with the missing tail filled in from the germline J gene. Looked up from germline, CDR1 is KGHSH and CDR2 is LQKENI. The V gene end was trimmed by 0 bases and the J gene end by 4 bases; junction bases not matched to a gene: 3. The CDR3 is made up of 15 amino acids.

As regards this clone: The read ends 3 residues before the CDR3 terminus; that terminus is restored from the germline J gene. The genes are TRBV18 and TRBJ2-4; D might be TRBD1 (8 bases). CDR3 length equals 16 residues. Germline V gene data show CDR1 as KGHSH and CDR2 as LQKENI. The CDR3 here is CASSPKVQGGNYGQYF. The CDR3 bases that were read are TGTGCCAGCTCACCGAAAGTACAGGGGGGGAACTATGGT.

Worth noting for this clone: The read is 3 residues too short to cover the CDR3 end, so that end is filled in from the germline J gene. The J gene is TRBJ2-1, the V gene TRBV11-3, with 12 nucleotides matching TRBD2. Germline CDR1 and CDR2: SGHNT and YENEEA. The junction had 0 bases not matched to a gene; V was cut back by 2 bases and J by 4 bases. The CDR3 length is 15 residues. The chain's CDR3 is CASSLLAGGYNEQFF. The sequenced part of the CDR3 DNA is TGTGCCAGCAGCTTACTAGCGGGGGGGTACAATGAG.

Turning to this clone: Coverage ceases 3 residues before the CDR3 finishes, and the germline J gene fills in the end. This chain connects TRBV6-2 or TRBV6-3 to TRBJ2-5; weak D call: TRBD1 (6 bases). V was cut by 8 bases and J by 1 base, with 17 bases left in between. CDR3 size: 15 residues. Germline values: CDR1 MNHEY, CDR2 SVGEGT. The covered CDR3 bases are TGTGCCAGCTTCACTCCGGGACACCTCCAAGAGACC. Translated, it gives CASFTPGHLQET. The entire CDR3 is CASFTPGHLQETQYF.

Concerning this clone itself: An end of the junction differs from the germline gene, which may be a read error. The read gets to within 3 residues of the CDR3 end, and the germline J gene fills in the rest. The rearrangement uses TRBV19 and TRBJ2-7, with a weak D call TRBD1 (7 bases). The length of the CDR3 is 16 residues. Germline-derived CDR1 and CDR2 are LNHDA and SQIVND (reference sequence). CDR3 sequence: CVSSIASAGGPYEQYF. The DNA read from the CDR3 is TGTGTCAGTAGTATAGCATCGGCAGGGGGGCCCTACGAG.

Worth noting for this clone: The read terminates 3 residues ahead of where the CDR3 ends, so the germline J gene completes it. The rearrangement joins TRBV19 to TRBJ1-2; D is perhaps TRBD1 (6 bases). Germline V gene data show CDR1 as LNHDA and CDR2 as SQIVND (reference sequence). The CDR3 length is 14 residues. The covered CDR3 bases are TGTGCCAGTAGCCTTCAGGGGTTTGAGGCGGGC. Its protein is CASSLQGFEAG. Given in full, the CDR3 is CASSLQGFEAGYTF.

To note about this clone: The read terminates 3 residues ahead of where the CDR3 ends, so the germline J gene completes it. The rearrangement links TRBV5-6 to TRBJ1-1; D remains ambiguous. Germline assignment: CDR1 SGHDT and CDR2 YYEEEE. Trimming took 4 bases from V and 0 from J, leaving 7 bases between them. The CDR3 runs 13 residues. Partial CDR3 DNA: TGTGCCAGCAGCCTTAATATGAACACTGAA. This encodes CASSLNMNTE. The CDR3 in its entirety is CASSLNMNTEAFF.

On this clone: The read ends 3 residues shy of where the CDR3 ends; the end is completed using the germline J gene. The chain combines TRBV16 with TRBJ1-4, with TRBD1 matching 10 bases. This CDR3 contains 17 residues. The germline gives CDR1 KGHSY, CDR2 FQNENV. The ends lost 2 bases at V and 10 bases at J; junction bases unmatched: 13. CDR3 region: CASSQIIPGQGIGKLFF. The CDR3 DNA, read in part, is TGTGCCAGCAGCCAAATAATACCGGGACAGGGGATCGGAAAA.

Concerning this clone itself: The read comes to an end 3 residues before the CDR3 does, leaving the germline J gene to fill in the end. This chain uses TRBV19 with TRBJ2-5, with 9 bases fitting TRBD1. J lost 4 bases, V lost 7 bases, and 7 bases had no gene match. The CDR3 is made up of 14 amino acids. CDR1 and CDR2 from the germline V gene are LNHDA and SQIVND (reference sequence). CDR3 DNA (partial): TGTGCCAGTAATAACAGGGGGCGAGCAGAGACC. This gives the protein CASNNRGRAET. From start to end, the CDR3 is CASNNRGRAETQYF.

With regard to this clone: The CDR3 end is not reached by the read, which stops 3 residues before it; the germline J gene fills it in. The chain combines TRBV7-2 with TRBJ2-7; TRBD2 matches at 10 bases. The V and J ends lost 5 bases and 0 bases, in that order; junction bases with no gene match: 4. Looked up from germline, CDR1 is SGHTA and CDR2 is FQGNSA. The CDR3 length is 15 residues. The covered CDR3 bases are TGTGCCAGCAGCAAGGCTAGCGGGAGCTCCTACGAG. Residues: CASSKASGSSYE. From start to end, the CDR3 is CASSKASGSSYEQYF.

The part of the CDR3 DNA that was read is TGTGCCAGCACGGACAAATACTACGAG. This translates into CASTDKYYE. The complete CDR3 reads CASTDKYYEQYF. The V call is TRBV6-2 or TRBV6-3, the J call TRBJ2-7; a weak D match, TRBD1 (5 bases). The DNA ends 3 residues before the CDR3 does, and the rest of the CDR3 is filled in from the germline J gene. Germline assignment: CDR1 MNHEY and CDR2 SVGEGT. This CDR3 has 12 residues. Trimming cost V 7 bases and J 3 bases, with 10 bases left between them.